This T cell receptor (beta chain) was identified in a study of molecular identifiers for immune sequencing clone quantification. Between the trimmed V and J ends, which lost 3 bases and 3 bases, there was a span of 10 bases. In germline, CDR1 is SGHDT, CDR2 YYEEEE. CDR3 length: 14 amino acids. This clonotype was counted only a few times. Bulk libraries came from a prior protocol with listed TCR primers. TCRdb ran MiXCR on the PCR reads and lists one entry per CDR3 protein. The sample comprises about 510,000 distinct CDR3 sequences, around 25% of which are singletons, and around 0.78% rests with the top ten.

V and J are TRBV5-6 and TRBJ1-5, with D maybe TRBD1 (6 bases). The origin of this receptor is a human donor in good health. Some libraries in this study had Jurkat cell RNA spiked in. Sample: naive CD8+ T cells from blood, with Jurkat cell RNA spiked in. Stated subset: FACS-sorted CD8+CD4-CCR7+CD45RA+ naive T cells. CDR3 sequence: CASSWGQLNQPQHF. CDR3 sequence (DNA): TGTGCCAGCAGCTGGGGACAACTCAATCAGCCCCAGCATTTT.